This section outlines one TCR beta chain sequence together with its context. In this sample, this clonotype turned up many times. The antigen this receptor binds is unknown. Base qualities are missing; no much larger clone stands one base away. This sample is part of a study of identical twins (TCRdb year 2016). Broadly, across the study: The study deep-sequenced TCR alpha and beta repertoires from monozygotic twins, unrelated adults of various ages and cord blood to test whether fetal clonotypes persist. Replicate twin experiments were performed at different times using different library preparation protocols to rule out contamination.

The germline V gene supplies CDR1 MNHEY and CDR2 SVGAGI. From V the trimming removes 7 bases and from J it removes 5 bases, while the gene matches leave 8 bases of the junction unaccounted for. Including the terminal cysteine and phenylalanine, the CDR3 comprises 15 residues. The retained sequence is limited to the CDR3, 45 bases, with the frame set at the first base. Points the paper makes about the study in general: Because the same donors could not be followed over many years, the conclusions depended on cross-sectional statistical analysis. Zero-insertion analyses could be partly confounded by invariant T cells such as MAIT and iNKT, although diverse VJ usage argued against such confounding for most clonotypes. Out-of-frame TCR alpha sharing in monozygotic twins was systematically underestimated by recombination models, whereas sharing between unrelated individuals was in agreement with the recombination models. Compared with coincidental sharing between unrelated individuals, out-of-frame TCR alpha sequences shared between twins had an excess of sequences with low generation probability. The excess sharing between twins in beta out-of-frame sequences was weaker because fewer shared sequences reduced the signal-to-noise ratio. Abundant cord blood beta clonotypes had fewer insertions, young adult naive repertoires showed a similar but weaker trend, and memory repertoires showed no such trend.

Receptors were amplified or captured by 5' RACE. Sequenced using an Illumina HiSeq 2000. Template switching added a universal primer binding site, and the final cDNA carried a unique molecular identifier that allowed TCR cDNA molecules to be counted accurately. Specific primers in the conserved constant-segment region were used to synthesize first-strand cDNA for TCR alpha and beta chains. Each cDNA library was double barcoded, with a SMART-Mk sample barcode plus Illumina barcodes, to control for contamination. TruSeq adapter sequences, together with Illumina sample barcodes, were added in two successive PCR steps. Sequencing of the TCR alpha and beta cDNA libraries was done on the Illumina HiSeq platform using custom primers. In the paper's pipeline: MiGEC was used to process raw reads and extract unique molecular identifiers, and MiXCR was used to find CDR3 positions. For each individual, recombination models were inferred using an EM algorithm with the repgenHMM and IGoR tools. The analysis of shared clonotypes was done with the tcR package in R, with sharing normalized by the product of cloneset sizes. To study raw recombination without the effects of thymic and clonal selection, out-of-frame nonproductive sequences were analyzed. The public reads were reprocessed in TCRdb via fastp at Q25 and MiXCR, keeping in-frame beta chains. Rows merge per CDR3 protein into single entries with the most common DNA and genes. TCRdb's processing, not the study's, gives the V and J calls here. In all, the sample holds some 330,000 distinct CDR3 sequences, and approximately 10% of those were seen once. The ten largest clones add up to approximately 8.9% of the sample.

Every donor in the study was a healthy Caucasian. Three unrelated non-twin adults were additionally sequenced: a male aged 18 to 29, a male aged 50 to 60 and a female aged 50 to 60. Using Miltenyi CD45RO+ enrichment and human naive T-cell isolation kits, memory (CD45RO+) and naive T cells were isolated from PBMC. The clonotype originates from a woman in her forties or fifties in good health. Sequencing input: naive T cells sorted from blood. The cell subset or site label corresponds to: cells isolated with a human naive T-cell isolation kit. The V and J segments used are TRBV6-5 and TRBJ2-3, and TRBD2 aligns with 11 junction nucleotides. CDR3 sequence: CASNSLAGGEDTQYF. DNA sequence: TGTGCCAGCAACTCTCTAGCGGGAGGAGAAGATACGCAGTATTTT.